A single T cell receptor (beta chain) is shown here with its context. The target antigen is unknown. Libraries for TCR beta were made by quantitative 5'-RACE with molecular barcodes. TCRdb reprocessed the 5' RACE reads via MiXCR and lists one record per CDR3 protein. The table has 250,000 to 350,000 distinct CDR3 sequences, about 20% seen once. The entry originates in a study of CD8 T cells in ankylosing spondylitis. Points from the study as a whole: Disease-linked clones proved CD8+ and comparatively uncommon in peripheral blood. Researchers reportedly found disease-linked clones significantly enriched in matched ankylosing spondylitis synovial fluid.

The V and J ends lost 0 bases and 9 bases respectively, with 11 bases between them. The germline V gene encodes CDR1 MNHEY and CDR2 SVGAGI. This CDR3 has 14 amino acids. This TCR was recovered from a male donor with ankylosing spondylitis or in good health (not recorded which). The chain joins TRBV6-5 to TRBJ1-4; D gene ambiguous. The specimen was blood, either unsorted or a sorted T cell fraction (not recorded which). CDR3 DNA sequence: TGTGCCAGCAGTTACTCGAGGTCCGGGAAAAAACTGTTTTTT. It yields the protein CASSYSRSGKKLFF.